This T cell receptor (beta chain) was identified during a study of shared clonotypes between healthy human individuals. Looking at the study overall: A donor's plate count was three for CD4 naive and three for CD4 memory; CD8 naive had two and CD8 memory one.

Produced via immunoSEQ multiplex PCR; TCRdb's table is partial and in-frame only. The sample consists of hundreds of thousands of clones, about three quarters of them appearing once. General study findings and limits: The diversity represented, both genetic and in exposure history, was limited by few donors. Of the naive CD4 clonotypes, about 5.4% were shared across several donors.

CDR3 length equals 15 residues. Germline V gene lookup returns CDR1 SGHTA and CDR2 FQGNSA. Unmatched junction bases numbered 8, after V lost 2 bases and J lost 9 bases. Turning to this clone: Its matching antigen is unknown.

The TCR originated in a woman aged 30 to 39 in good health. This chain uses TRBV7-2 with TRBJ2-1; 9 nucleotides line up with TRBD2. Sequencing was performed on memory CD4+ T cells sorted from blood. Subset meaning: CD45RA-negative fraction. CDR3 sequence reads: CASSLFSGSAGEQFF. CDR3 in DNA: TGTGCCAGCAGCTTATTTAGCGGGAGTGCTGGTGAGCAGTTCTTC. Using reference TRBV7-2 and TRBJ2-1 for the parts outside the CDR3, the full variable domain is GAGVSQSPSNKVTEKGKDVELRCDPISGHTALYWYRQSLGQGLEFLIYFQGNSAPDKSGLPSDRFSAERTGGSVSTLTIQRTQQEDSAVYLCASSLFSGSAGEQFFGPGTRLTVL.